A selection of T cell receptor beta chains follows, all from one sample in a study of early T cells in non-severe SARS-CoV-2 infection. MiXCR was run by TCRdb on the 5' RACE reads, yielding one entry per CDR3 protein. The sample yields about 80,000 distinct CDR3 sequences, about a sixth seen once. The sample was whole blood. The origin of the receptors is an adult who was a healthcare worker with PCR-confirmed SARS-CoV-2 infection or an uninfected control (not recorded which). The CDR3 runs from the conserved cysteine through the conserved F or W.

v_gene	j_gene	CDR3aa
TRBV28	TRBJ1-2	CASLTANYGYTF
TRBV20-1	TRBJ2-5	CSAPKAGAHETQYF
TRBV29-1	TRBJ2-5	CSVGSGGSETQYF
TRBV7-9	TRBJ2-1	CASSFRAGGPGNEQFF
TRBV12-3/TRBV12-4	TRBJ1-1	CASSLARGLGTEAFF
TRBV6-2/TRBV6-3	TRBJ1-1	CASSLDSYTEAFF
TRBV18	TRBJ2-7	CASSTDRSSYEQYF
TRBV20-1	TRBJ2-7	CSFRDGGSNEQYF
TRBV27	TRBJ2-1	CASSLSGGSYNEQFF
TRBV5-1	TRBJ2-5	CASSIGQGALETQYF
TRBV30	TRBJ2-5	CAWSAKETQYF
TRBV3-1	TRBJ2-1	CASSQGTTRNEQFF
TRBV29-1	TRBJ2-3	CSVLQAGVPDTQYF
TRBV7-6	TRBJ2-6	CASSLFPLRDRVSLGANVLTF
TRBV12-3/TRBV12-4	TRBJ2-2	CASSLEGTARLFF
TRBV29-1	TRBJ2-4	CSVEVPPLAKNIQYF
TRBV6-2/TRBV6-3	TRBJ2-3	CASSPPGLAGGPGDTQYF
TRBV6-5	TRBJ2-7	CASSYRDTGYEQYF
TRBV7-9	TRBJ2-7	CASSLEGGLPPYEQYF
TRBV7-9	TRBJ1-1	CASSFQSDRPGEAFF
TRBV5-6	TRBJ2-5	CASSLDPGETQYF
TRBV5-4	TRBJ2-1	CASSLKVGRESYNEQFF
TRBV10-2	TRBJ2-1	CASSGTAYNEQFF
TRBV7-9	TRBJ1-2	CASSLGTVPAYGYTF
TRBV24-1	TRBJ2-5	CATSDPGQQETQYF
TRBV20-1	TRBJ2-1	CSASPSGNEQFF
TRBV18	TRBJ2-1	CASSPMQGPSYNEQFF
TRBV6-4	TRBJ1-1	CARDRGWTEAFF
TRBV5-1	TRBJ2-1	CASSLRVLNEQFF
TRBV5-1	TRBJ2-7	CASSLDSVSYEQYF
TRBV18	TRBJ2-7	CASSRAGGEYEQYF
TRBV21-1	TRBJ2-1	CASSGGDNEQFF